This T cell receptor beta chain was obtained from a study of cytomegalovirus exposure and HLA in healthy donors (dated by TCRdb to the late 2010s). Context from the whole study: According to an earlier analysis of 550 to 750 of the donors, about 179 million T cells yielded 95 million to 140 million unique TCR beta sequences and approximately 300 Gb of sequence data. Roughly 300 gigabases of sequencing data and some 85 million unique TCR sequences were included in an early release covering about 620 HLA-typed donors. The genetic ancestry cluster associated with self-reported Caucasian donors included about 84% of the roughly 380 genotyped donors. The study aimed to test whether cataloging public T cell receptors could reveal signatures of past pathogen exposure. The study profiled the T cell repertoires of some 610 subjects by immunosequencing and related them to cytomegalovirus serostatus. In addition to the first cohort of roughly 670 subjects, a separate validation cohort of 120 different subjects was used. To predict cytomegalovirus infection status, the study combined high-throughput TCR immunosequencing, statistical association of individual TCRs with disease status, and machine learning. To study patterns of TCR occurrence, a later analysis re-analyzed previously published TCR beta repertoires from 666 donors and added high-resolution HLA genotyping. Rather than drawing on any new phenotypic data, the later analysis identified candidate immune exposures from TCR beta sequences and the way those sequences occurred across donors. An earlier analysis of 587 of the donors used high-throughput TCR beta sequencing to judge whether each TCR beta V gene segment behaved as functional or pseudogenic. Alongside the repertoire data, information on donor age, sex, ethnicity and CMV serostatus was compiled. A later genetic analysis took genome-wide SNP genotypes for about three fifths of the 666 donors and used that subset as a discovery cohort. All discovery cohort repertoires had been generated on a single sequencing platform. HLA typing included class I and class II loci at four-digit resolution. Typing coverage varied by locus: about 620-630 donors for A, B, C, DRB1 and DQB1; approximately 500 for DQA1; over 600 for DPA1; approximately 470 for DPB1. Roughly five DR-DQ haplotypes were handled as single units for association and clustering because linkage in the cohort was strong. Among roughly 370 genotyped donors of the cohort, an average of approximately 250,000 unique TCR beta nucleotide sequences were sequenced per donor, around 20% of them non-productive.

As regards this clone: This receptor's antigen is unknown. The input lacks base qualities; no much larger clone sits a single base away.

Broader findings and caveats from the paper: While some public TCRs were present in many individuals, most TCR sequences turned up only very rarely across donors. Strong co-occurrence of HLA alleles, especially DR and DQ, made assigning TCR associations to individual alleles difficult. A later genetic analysis reported fewer N-insertions in productive TCRs among donors in an Asian-associated ancestry cluster than the roughly 700-donor mean. The presence/absence analyses assumed that sequencing depth was roughly uniform across donors, and that assumption may not be true. Because the 87-base-pair reads could not distinguish some IMGT-functional V segments, including TRBV6-2 and TRBV6-3, those segments were excluded. In a later analysis, 15,000 to 20,000 TCR beta sequences were associated with specific HLA alleles at a false discovery rate of 0.05. An association between a missense DCLRE1C variant and V-gene and J-gene trimming of TCR beta chains was found in a later genetic analysis and replicated in an independent cohort. According to a later analysis, parvovirus B19, influenza, CMV and Epstein-Barr virus appeared linked to several top co-occurrence clusters. The only immune exposure information available for the cohort was CMV serostatus. According to a later analysis, TCR association rates differed among HLA loci, with DRB1 alleles showing the most associated TCRs and HLA-C alleles showing the fewest. The authors suggested that the approach could potentially be generalized to other disease states and immunological phenotypes. A later analysis found that most CMV-associated TCR beta chains appeared HLA-restricted, with HLA associations seemingly driven largely by CMV exposure. A further reported finding was that TCR beta sequences accurately predicted the HLA-A and HLA-B alleles for most subjects in the first cohort. In a later analysis, HLA-associated TCR beta chains showed more clonal expansion and lower generation probabilities than non-associated chains that were equally common. Fewer than 20 rarely observed V segments, including chromosome 9 orphons, were excluded from the earlier analysis of several hundred of the donors because counts were too low. Because HLA typing was missing for some donors at each locus, association tests included only the typed subset. Correlated functional status among segregating V segments might reflect linkage disequilibrium, but an unknown experimental factor could not be ruled out. The classifier was reported to diagnose cytomegalovirus status with high specificity and sensitivity in both the original cohort and the validation cohort. In an earlier analysis of over 550 of the donors, most TCR beta V segments were observed in productive rearrangements about 90% or about 30% of the time, broadly matching IMGT annotations. The cohort was sequenced for TCR beta chains only, and without alpha or paired-chain data the features that could be detected were limited. Three of the identified cytomegalovirus-associated TCR beta chains were confirmed in vitro to be specific for cytomegalovirus antigens. In the study, 150 to 200 TCR beta chains were listed as associated with cytomegalovirus. The sequencing pipeline was judged likely to have produced a cluster of highly shared sequence variants as a technical artifact.

The CDR3 contains 13 residues, cysteine and phenylalanine counted. Only the CDR3 region is kept as DNA, spanning 39 bases read in frame from base 1. Reading the germline V gene (reference sequence) gives CDR1 SEHNR and CDR2 FQNEAQ. The germline ends are 6 bases apart after V is trimmed by 1 base and J by 3 bases. The cohort consisted of approximately 670 healthy bone marrow donors. All cohort members were sampled while nominally healthy, although unrecorded immune exposures were likely present. The donor tested CMV seropositive and was one of the 289 seropositive cohort members. A peripheral blood sample was provided by each donor, and peripheral blood mononuclear cells were used for TCR beta sequencing. Genomic DNA was extracted from the blood cell samples with the Qiagen DNeasy Blood Extraction Kit. Library method: the immunoSEQ multiplex PCR assay. For the multiplex PCR, a mixture combining 60 forward primers for TCR Vbeta segments and 13 reverse primers for TCR Jbeta segments was used. A multiplex PCR assay on genomic DNA amplified the CDR3 region of rearranged TCR beta genes. The amplified TCR beta libraries were sequenced on the Illumina HiSeq System as 87-base-pair reads. The study's own analysis went as follows. In a later analysis, tens of millions of unique TCR beta chains were counted across the 500 to 850 repertoires, and some 10 million of these chains were shared by at least two donors. A nearest-neighbor algorithm error-corrected the raw reads and collapsed the reads into unique sequences, merging closely related sequences to remove PCR and sequencing errors. CDR3 sequences were aligned to IMGT reference sequences to assign V, D and J gene segments. For a sequence to be retained, a match of at least six nucleotides to both a V gene segment and a J gene segment was required. Rearrangements were called productive when the CDR3 lacked stop codons and stayed in frame with V and J; all others were non-productive. CDR3 was defined according to IMGT convention as the region running from the second conserved V-encoded cysteine to the conserved J-encoded phenylalanine. The earlier analysis of about 500 of the donors excluded sequences that lacked an unambiguous match to a single V gene segment. An earlier analysis of several hundred of the donors called V segments functional above 56.7% productive rearrangements and segregating when the between-donor standard deviation exceeded 5%. A statistical classification framework was built for diagnosing cytomegalovirus status from the catalog of TCR beta chain sequences. In a later analysis, V and J genes were assigned by comparing TCR nucleotide sequences against IMGT/GENE-DB human TR gene sequences. Using the TCRdist pipeline, a later analysis assigned CDR3 sequences along with most-parsimonious VDJ recombination scenarios. In a later analysis, each TCR beta chain was defined by its CDR3 amino acid sequence together with its V-gene family, and reads lacking a unique V-gene family were excluded. As a way to deal with suspected cross-contamination and a sequencing artifact, a later analysis dropped 500 to 700 nucleotide sequences that were highly shared and had low generation probability. A later analysis calculated a clonal expansion index for each public chain from normalized within-repertoire ranks of inferred template counts. Generation probabilities in a later analysis came from a VDJ recombination model fitted to out-of-frame rearrangements, and those results were checked against IGoR. Hypergeometric tests were used in a later analysis to score TCR-TCR, TCR-HLA and TCR-CMV co-occurrence, with a repertoire-size bias correction applied to the TCR pairs. In a later analysis, false discovery rates were estimated by permuting HLA or CMV assignments 20 times. A later analysis grouped co-occurring TCRs with DBSCAN, adding TCRdist sequence similarity when clustering within HLA-allele-positive subsets. Repertoires with fewer than 30,000 or more than 120,000 public chains were left out of co-occurrence clustering, as were about 5 repertoires with anomalous nucleotide sharing. TCRdb stores this immuneACCESS table with in-frame sequences only. Part of the clones is absent; in the studies checked, under half of the shortfall reflects unresolved V genes, and no reason is known for the rest. The V and J calls and clone size were taken over from that table, and D and trimming were inferred from the DNA. The sample table records 150,000 to 200,000 clones; around 81% of these occur just once. The biggest ten clones account for 4.9% of the sample.

The sequenced material came from PBMCs. The source of this sequence is a young woman in good health and CMV-seropositive. This receptor chain uses TRBV7-9 and TRBJ2-5; too little of a D gene remains to name it. The CDR3 here reads CASSLVVKETQYF. The sequenced DNA is TGTGCCAGCAGCTTAGTTGTCAAAGAGACCCAGTACTTC.